A single T cell receptor (beta chain) is shown here with its context. Repertoires were generated with immunoSEQ multiplex PCR, while TCRdb's copy carries only in-frame clones and drops some. The sample carries approximately 220,000 clones, about 92% recorded once. This sample was taken from a study of T cell responses to AZD1222 COVID-19 vaccine. The CDR3 spans 16 residues. Trimming removed 1 base from V and 8 bases from J; junction bases left unmatched: 9. Looked up from germline, CDR1 is SEHNR and CDR2 is FQNEAQ (reference sequence). The chain carries TRBV7-9 and TRBJ1-4; 8 bases line up with TRBD1. Sequences were derived from peripheral blood, sampled on day 0 of MenACWY control vaccination. The TCR originated in an adult in good health. The chain's CDR3 is CASSLDRQGLGEKLFF. The DNA of the CDR3 is TGTGCCAGCAGCTTAGACCGACAGGGGTTAGGGGAAAAACTGTTTTTT.